This T cell receptor (beta chain) is drawn from a study of blood T cell repertoires in COVID-19. Study as a whole: T cells, B-cell-depleted T cells, or PBMCs supplied cDNA or gDNA.

There are 13 residues in the CDR3. The germline V and J ends were trimmed by 5 bases and 2 bases, with 9 bases remaining between them. Germline V gives CDR1 SGHAT, CDR2 FQNNGV. Profiled with immunoSEQ multiplex PCR; TCRdb holds only in-frame clones, not every one. The repertoire includes about 300,000 clones, 70% to 90% of them detected once, and 2.2% sits in the top ten. Worth noting for this clone: Within the sample, other DNA sequences also encode this same CDR3.

The sequence came from a man between 25 and 39 years old who had recovered from COVID-19. This rearrangement joins TRBV11-2 to TRBJ1-2, with D perhaps matching TRBD1 (5 bases). Input material: PBMCs or T cells enriched from blood (not recorded which). CDR3 sequence: CASSPDRNYGYTF. The DNA of the CDR3 is TGTGCCAGCAGCCCCGACAGAAACTATGGCTACACCTTC.